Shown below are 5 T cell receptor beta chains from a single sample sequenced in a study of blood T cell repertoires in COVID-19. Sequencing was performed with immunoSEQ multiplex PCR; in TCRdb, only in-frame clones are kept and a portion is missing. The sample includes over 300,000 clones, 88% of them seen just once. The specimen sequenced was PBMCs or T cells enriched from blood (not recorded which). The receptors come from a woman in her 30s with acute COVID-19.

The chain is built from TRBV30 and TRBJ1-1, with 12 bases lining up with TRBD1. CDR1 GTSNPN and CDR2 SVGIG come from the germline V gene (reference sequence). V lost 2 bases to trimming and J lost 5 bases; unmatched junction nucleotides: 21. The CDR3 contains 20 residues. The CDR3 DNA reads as TGTGCCTGGAGTTCACGTCCCGGGACAGGGGGCGCTGGCGGGGGGACTGAAGCTTTCTTT. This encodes CAWSSRPGTGGAGGGTEAFF.

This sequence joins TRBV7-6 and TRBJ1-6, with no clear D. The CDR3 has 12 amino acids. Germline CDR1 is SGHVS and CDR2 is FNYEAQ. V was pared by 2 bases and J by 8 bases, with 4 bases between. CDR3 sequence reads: CASSLRDSPLHF. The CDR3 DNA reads TGTGCCAGCAGCTTACGAGATTCACCCCTCCACTTT. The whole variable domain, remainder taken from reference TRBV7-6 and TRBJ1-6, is GAGVSQSPRYKVTKRGQDVALRCDPISGHVSLYWYRQALGQGPEFLTYFNYEAQQDKSGLPNDRFSAERPEGSISTLTIQRTEQRDSAMYRCASSLRDSPLHFGNGTRLTVT.

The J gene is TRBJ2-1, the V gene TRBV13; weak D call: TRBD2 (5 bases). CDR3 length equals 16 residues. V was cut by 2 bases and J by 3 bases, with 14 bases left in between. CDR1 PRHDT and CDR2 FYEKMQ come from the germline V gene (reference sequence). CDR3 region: CASSLSGLRDYNEQFF. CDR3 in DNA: TGTGCCAGCAGCTTATCGGGTCTTCGGGACTACAATGAGCAGTTCTTC.

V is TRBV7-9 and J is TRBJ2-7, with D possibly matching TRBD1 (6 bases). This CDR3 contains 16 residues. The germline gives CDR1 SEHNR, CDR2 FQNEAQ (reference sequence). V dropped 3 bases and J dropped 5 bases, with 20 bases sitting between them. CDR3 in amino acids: CASSFRPGQGRHEQYF. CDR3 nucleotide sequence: TGTGCCAGCAGCTTTCGTCCGGGACAAGGAAGACACGAGCAGTACTTC.

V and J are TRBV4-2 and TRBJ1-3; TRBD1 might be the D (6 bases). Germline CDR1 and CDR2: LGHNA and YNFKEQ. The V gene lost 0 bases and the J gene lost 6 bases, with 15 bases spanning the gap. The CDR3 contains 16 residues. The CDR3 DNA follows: TGTGCCAGCAGCCAAGAAAGATACAGGGTGGAAAACACCATATATTTT. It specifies CASSQERYRVENTIYF.